This TCR beta chain was identified in a study of neurological immune-mediated disorders. Each TCR transcript was tagged with a 10-nucleotide random UMI during 5'RACE. TCRdb called the 5' RACE reads again in MiXCR, with one record for every CDR3 protein. This table has 30,000 to 40,000 distinct CDR3 sequences, about 4.1% appearing once. Germline lookup yields CDR1 SGHKS and CDR2 YYEKEE (reference sequence). The CDR3 is 16 residues long. Deletions cut 3 bases from V and 1 base from J, with 16 bases between. This clonotype was found many times. The sequenced material came from PBMCs. The chain has TRBV5-5 and TRBJ1-2; no definite D call. The source of this sequence is a man aged 25 to 40 with multiple sclerosis. The CDR3 protein is CASSSRRNGSNYGYTF. CDR3 nucleotides: TGTGCCAGCAGCTCCCGTAGGAACGGCAGTAACTATGGCTACACCTTC.